The clone carrying this TCR beta chain was recorded once. Measured with immunoSEQ multiplex PCR; TCRdb has only the in-frame clones, and not every one. The sample lists approximately 400,000 clones, about 91% seen once, with roughly 12% in the top ten. The J segment lost 3 bases and the V segment lost 3 bases, leaving 6 bases of the junction unmatched. The CDR3 consists of 15 residues. CDR1 and CDR2 (germline): KGHSH, LQKENI. This record belongs to a study of blood T cell repertoires in COVID-19. In the study overall: Sites in the United States, Italy and Spain provided acute and convalescent COVID-19 samples.

The chain employs TRBV18 and TRBJ1-2; 8 bases map to TRBD1. Specimen: peripheral blood. The source of this sequence is a woman between 50 and 59 years old with COVID-19, enrolled during active disease. In DNA, the CDR3 is TGTGCCAGCTCACCTGAGGCAGGGGGCTACTATGGCTACACCTTC. It specifies CASSPEAGGYYGYTF.